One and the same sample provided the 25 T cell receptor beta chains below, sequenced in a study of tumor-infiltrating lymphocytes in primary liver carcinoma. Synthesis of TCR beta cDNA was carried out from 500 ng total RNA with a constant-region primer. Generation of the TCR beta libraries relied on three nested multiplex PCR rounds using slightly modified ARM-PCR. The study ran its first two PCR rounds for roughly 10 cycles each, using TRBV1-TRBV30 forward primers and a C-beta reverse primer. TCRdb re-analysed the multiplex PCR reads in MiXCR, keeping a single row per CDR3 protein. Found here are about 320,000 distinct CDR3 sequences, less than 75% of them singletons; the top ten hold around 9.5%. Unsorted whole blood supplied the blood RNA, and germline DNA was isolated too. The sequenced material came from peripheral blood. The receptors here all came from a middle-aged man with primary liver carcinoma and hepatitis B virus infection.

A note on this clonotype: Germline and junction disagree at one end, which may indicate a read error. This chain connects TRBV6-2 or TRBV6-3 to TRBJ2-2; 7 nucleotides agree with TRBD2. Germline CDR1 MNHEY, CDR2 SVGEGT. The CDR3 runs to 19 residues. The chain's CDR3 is CASCYRASGHFRGLGELFF. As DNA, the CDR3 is TGTGCCAGCTGTTACCGCGCTAGCGGTCACTTCCGGGGTCTCGGGGAGCTGTTTTTT.

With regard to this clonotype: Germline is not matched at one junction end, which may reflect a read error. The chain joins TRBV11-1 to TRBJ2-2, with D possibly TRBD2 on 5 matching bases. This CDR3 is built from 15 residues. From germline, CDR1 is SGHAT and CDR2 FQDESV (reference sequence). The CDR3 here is CASSLRTVKTGKLFF. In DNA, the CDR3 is TGTGCCAGCAGCTTAAGGACGGTCAAGACCGGGAAGCTGTTTTTT. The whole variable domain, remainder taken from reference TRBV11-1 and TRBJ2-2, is EAEVAQSPRYKITEKSQAVAFWCDPISGHATLYWYRQILGQGPELLVQFQDESVVDDSQLPKDRFSAERLKGVDSTLKIQPAELGDSAMYLCASSLRTVKTGKLFFGEGSRLTVL.

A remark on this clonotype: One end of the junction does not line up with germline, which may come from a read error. CDR3: CASTDRESGLLGYERYF. As DNA, the CDR3 is TGTGCCAGCACTGACAGAGAGTCGGGCCTACTAGGGTACGAGCGGTACTTC. This rearrangement joins TRBV7-9 to TRBJ2-7; either TRBD1 or TRBD2 may supply D (5 bases each). The CDR3 has 17 residues. Germline CDR1 is SEHNR and CDR2 is FQNEAQ (reference sequence).

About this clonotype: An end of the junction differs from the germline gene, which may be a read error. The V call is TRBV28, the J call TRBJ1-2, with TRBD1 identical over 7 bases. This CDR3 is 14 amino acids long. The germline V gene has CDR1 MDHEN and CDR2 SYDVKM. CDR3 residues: CASCLPADRDGYTF. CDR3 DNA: TGTGCCAGCTGTTTACCGGCCGACAGGGACGGCTACACCTTC.

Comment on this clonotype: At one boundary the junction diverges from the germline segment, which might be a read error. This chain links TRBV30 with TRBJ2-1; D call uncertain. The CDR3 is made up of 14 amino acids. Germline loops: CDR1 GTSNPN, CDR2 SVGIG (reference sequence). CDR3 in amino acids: CAWSSGPPYDEQFF. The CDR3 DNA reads TGTGCCTGGAGTTCGGGTCCGCCCTACGATGAGCAGTTCTTC.

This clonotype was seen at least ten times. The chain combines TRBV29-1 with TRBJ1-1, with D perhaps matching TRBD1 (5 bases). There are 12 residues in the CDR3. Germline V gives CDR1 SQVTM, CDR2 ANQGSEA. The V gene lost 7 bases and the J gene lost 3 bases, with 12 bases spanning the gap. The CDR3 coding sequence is TGCAGCGGGGGGATCGGAGACACTGAAGCTTTCTTT. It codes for CSGGIGDTEAFF.

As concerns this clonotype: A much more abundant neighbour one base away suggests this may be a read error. In nucleotides, the CDR3 is TGTGCCAGCGGGGGAAGCGGACAGATCCTTAAGGAGCAGTTCTTC. Translation: CASGGSGQILKEQFF. V is TRBV5-5 and J is TRBJ2-1; a weak D match, TRBD1 (6 bases). The CDR3 totals 15 residues. V lost 7 bases, J lost 10 bases, and 24 bases lay in between. Germline-derived CDR1 and CDR2 are SGHKS and YYEKEE (reference sequence).

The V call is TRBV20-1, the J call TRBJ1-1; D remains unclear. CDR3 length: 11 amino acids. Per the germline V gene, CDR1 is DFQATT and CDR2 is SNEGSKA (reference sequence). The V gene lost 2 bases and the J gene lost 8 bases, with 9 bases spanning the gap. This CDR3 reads CSARPLGEAFF. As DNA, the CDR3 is TGCAGTGCTAGACCTCTAGGGGAAGCTTTCTTT.

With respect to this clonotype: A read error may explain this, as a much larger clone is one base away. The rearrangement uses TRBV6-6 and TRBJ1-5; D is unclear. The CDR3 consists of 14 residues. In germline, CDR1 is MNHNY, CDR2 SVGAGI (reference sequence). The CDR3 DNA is TGTGCCGGCAGTCCGACGGGGAACAATCAGCCCCAGCATTTT. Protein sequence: CAGSPTGNNQPQHF.

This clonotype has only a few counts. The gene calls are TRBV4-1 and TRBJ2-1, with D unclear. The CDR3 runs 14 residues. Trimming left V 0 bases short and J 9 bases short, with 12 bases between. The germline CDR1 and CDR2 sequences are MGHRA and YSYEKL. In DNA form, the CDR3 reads TGCGCCAGCAGCCAAGAGGGCGTCGTAGTTGAGCAGTTCTTC. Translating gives CASSQEGVVVEQFF.

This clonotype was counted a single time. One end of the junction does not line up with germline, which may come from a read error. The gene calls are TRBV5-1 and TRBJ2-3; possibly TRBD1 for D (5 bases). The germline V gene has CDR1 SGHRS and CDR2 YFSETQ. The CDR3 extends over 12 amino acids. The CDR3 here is CAGRVYGDTQYF. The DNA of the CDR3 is TGCGCCGGCAGGGTATATGGCGATACGCAGTATTTT. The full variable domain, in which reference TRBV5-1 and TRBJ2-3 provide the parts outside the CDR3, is KAGVTQTPRYLIKTRGQQVTLSCSPISGHRSVSWYQQTPGQGLQFLFEYFSETQRNKGNFPGRFSGRQFSNSRSEMNVSTLELGDSALYLCAGRVYGDTQYFGPGTRLTVL.

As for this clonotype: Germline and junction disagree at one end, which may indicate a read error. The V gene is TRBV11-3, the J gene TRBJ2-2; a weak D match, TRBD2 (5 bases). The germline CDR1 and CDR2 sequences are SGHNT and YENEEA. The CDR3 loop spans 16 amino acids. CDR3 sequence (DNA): TGTGCCAGCAGCTCAATGAGTCTAGGTGGCACCGGGGAGCTGTTCTTT. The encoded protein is CASSSMSLGGTGELFF. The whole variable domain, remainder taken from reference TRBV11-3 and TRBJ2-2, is EAGVVQSPRYKIIEKKQPVAFWCNPISGHNTLYWYLQNLGQGPELLIRYENEEAVDDSQLPKDRFSAERLKGVDSTLKIQPAELGDSAVYLCASSSMSLGGTGELFFGEGSRLTVL.

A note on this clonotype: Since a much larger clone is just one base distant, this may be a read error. The DNA of the CDR3 is TGTGCCAGCAGCCAAGATCTCGGCAACGAAAACTATGGCTACACCTTC. This translates into CASSQDLGNENYGYTF. J is TRBJ1-2 and V is TRBV4-2; no clear D gene. Trimming took 0 bases from V and 2 from J, leaving 13 bases between them. Germline assignment: CDR1 LGHNA and CDR2 YNFKEQ. CDR3 size: 16 residues.

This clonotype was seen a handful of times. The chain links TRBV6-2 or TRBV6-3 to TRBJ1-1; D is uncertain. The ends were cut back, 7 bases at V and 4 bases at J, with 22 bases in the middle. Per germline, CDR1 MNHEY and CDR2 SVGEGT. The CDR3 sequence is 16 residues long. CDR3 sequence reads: CASIIIWTRVVTEAFF. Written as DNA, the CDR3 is TGTGCCAGCATTATAATCTGGACGAGGGTGGTCACTGAAGCTTTCTTT.

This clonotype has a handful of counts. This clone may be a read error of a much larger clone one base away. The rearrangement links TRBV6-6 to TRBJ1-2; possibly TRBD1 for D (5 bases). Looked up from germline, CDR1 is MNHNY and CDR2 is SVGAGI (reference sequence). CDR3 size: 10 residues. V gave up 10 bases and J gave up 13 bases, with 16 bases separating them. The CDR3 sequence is CANRDSLITF. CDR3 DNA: TGTGCCAACAGAGACAGCCTCATCACCTTC.

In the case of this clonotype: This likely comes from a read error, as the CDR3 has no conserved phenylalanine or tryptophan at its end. The CDR3 here is CASRTSGYRNKPQHL. The CDR3 coding sequence is TGTGCCAGCAGAACGTCCGGGTATCGCAATAAGCCCCAGCATCTT. This chain connects TRBV6-1 to TRBJ1-5; D is unresolved. Germline CDR1 and CDR2: MNHNS and SASEGT. This CDR3 has 15 residues.

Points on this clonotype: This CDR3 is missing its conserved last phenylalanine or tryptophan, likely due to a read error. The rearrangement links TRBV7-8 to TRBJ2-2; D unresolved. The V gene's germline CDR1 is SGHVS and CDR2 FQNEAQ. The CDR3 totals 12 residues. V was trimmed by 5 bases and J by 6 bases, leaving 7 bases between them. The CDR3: CASSPMAGELFL. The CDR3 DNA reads TGTGCCAGCAGCCCAATGGCCGGGGAGCTGTTTCTT.

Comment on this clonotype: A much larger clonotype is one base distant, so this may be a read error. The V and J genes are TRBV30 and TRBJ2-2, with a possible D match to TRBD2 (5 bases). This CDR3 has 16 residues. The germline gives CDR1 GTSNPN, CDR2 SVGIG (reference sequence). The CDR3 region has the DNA TGTGCCCAGTCTATCGGGCCCTCCCCGAACACCGGGAAGCTGTTTTTT. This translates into CAQSIGPSPNTGKLFF.

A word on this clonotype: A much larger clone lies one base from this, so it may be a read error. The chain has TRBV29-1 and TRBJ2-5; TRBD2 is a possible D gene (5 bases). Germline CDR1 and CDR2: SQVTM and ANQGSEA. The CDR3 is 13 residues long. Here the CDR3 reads CGVESDGKETQYF. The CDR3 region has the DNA TGCGGCGTCGAGTCGGACGGGAAAGAGACCCAGTACTTC.

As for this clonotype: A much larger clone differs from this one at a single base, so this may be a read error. As DNA, the CDR3 is TGCAGCGTTGCAACGGGACAGACAAGCCGTCCTTACGAGCACTACTTC. This codes for CSVATGQTSRPYEHYF. The J gene is TRBJ2-7, the V gene TRBV29-1; the match to TRBD1 covers 7 bases. Germline V gene data show CDR1 as SQVTM and CDR2 as ANQGSEA. The CDR3 has 16 amino acids.

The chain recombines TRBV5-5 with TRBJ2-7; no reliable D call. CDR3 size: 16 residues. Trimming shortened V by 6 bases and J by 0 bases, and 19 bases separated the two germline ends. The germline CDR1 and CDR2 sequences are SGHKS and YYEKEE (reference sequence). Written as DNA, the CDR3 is TGTGCCAGCACAAGCTACACGGTGACCAACTCCTACGAGCAGTACTTC. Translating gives CASTSYTVTNSYEQYF.

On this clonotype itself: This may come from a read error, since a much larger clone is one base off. This CDR3 is CAISTRPSTDTQYF. In DNA, the CDR3 is TGTGCCATCAGTACTAGACCTAGCACCGATACGCAGTATTTT. The V call is TRBV6-5, the J call TRBJ2-3, with a possible D match to TRBD2 (5 bases). The germline V gene has CDR1 MNHEY and CDR2 SVGAGI. This CDR3 is 14 amino acids long.

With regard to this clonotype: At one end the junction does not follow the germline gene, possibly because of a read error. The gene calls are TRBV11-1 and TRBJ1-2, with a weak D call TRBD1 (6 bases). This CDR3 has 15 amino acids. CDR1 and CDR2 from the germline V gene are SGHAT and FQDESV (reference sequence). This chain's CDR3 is CASSLNGVFQGSYTF. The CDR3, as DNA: TGCGCCAGCAGCTTAAATGGGGTCTTCCAGGGGAGCTACACCTTC.

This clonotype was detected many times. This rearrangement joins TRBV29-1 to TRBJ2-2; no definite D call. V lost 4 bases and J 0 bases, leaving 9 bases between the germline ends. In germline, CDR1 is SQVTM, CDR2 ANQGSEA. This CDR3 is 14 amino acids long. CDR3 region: CSVAKGANTGELFF. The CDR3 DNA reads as TGCAGCGTTGCTAAAGGAGCGAACACCGGGGAGCTGTTTTTT.

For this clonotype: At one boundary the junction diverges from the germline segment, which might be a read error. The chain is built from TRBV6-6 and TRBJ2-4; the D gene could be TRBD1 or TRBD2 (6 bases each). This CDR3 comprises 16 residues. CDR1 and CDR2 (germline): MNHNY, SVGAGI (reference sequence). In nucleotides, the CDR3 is TGTGCCAGCAGTTACCCAAACAGGGCGGGCGGGAACATTCGGTACTTC. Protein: CASSYPNRAGGNIRYF.